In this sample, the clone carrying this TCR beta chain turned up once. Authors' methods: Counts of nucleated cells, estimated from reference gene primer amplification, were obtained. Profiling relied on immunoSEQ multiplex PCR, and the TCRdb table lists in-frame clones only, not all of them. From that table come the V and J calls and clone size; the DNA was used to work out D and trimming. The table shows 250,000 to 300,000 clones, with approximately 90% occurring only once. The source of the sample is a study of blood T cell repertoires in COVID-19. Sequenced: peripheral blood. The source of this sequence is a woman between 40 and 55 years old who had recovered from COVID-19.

CDR3: CASSQGSAGETQYF. The CDR3 DNA sequence: TGTGCCAGCAGCCAAGGGTCGGCGGGGGAGACCCAGTACTTC. The chain links TRBV14 to TRBJ2-5; a weak D match, TRBD2 (6 bases). Germline lookup yields CDR1 SGHDN and CDR2 FVKESK. The CDR3 covers 14 residues. Trimming removed 1 base at V and 5 bases at J, with 11 bases between. The entire variable domain, with the rest obtained from reference TRBV14 and TRBJ2-5, is as follows: EAGVTQFPSHSVIEKGQTVTLRCDPISGHDNLYWYRRVMGKEIKFLLHFVKESKQDESGMPNNRFLAERTGGTYSTLKVQPAELEDSGVYFCASSQGSAGETQYFGPGTRLLVL.